This TCR beta chain was observed in a study of blood T cell repertoires in COVID-19. Study background: Both acute and convalescent COVID-19 samples were obtained from the United States, Italy and Spain.

Produced via immunoSEQ multiplex PCR; TCRdb's table is partial and in-frame only. In the table there are tens of thousands of clones, around 90% of which are singletons. V lost 6 bases and J lost 0; bases outside the gene matches: 5. CDR3 length: 15 amino acids. Germline CDR1 reads MNHEY; CDR2 reads SVGAGI. This sequence originates from a human donor with active COVID-19. The donor label of this sample is uncertain. Sequences were obtained from peripheral blood. This chain uses TRBV6-5 with TRBJ1-3, with 7 bases fitting TRBD1. This CDR3 is CASRPDRASGNTIYF. The CDR3 DNA reads TGTGCCAGCAGACCCGACAGGGCCTCTGGAAACACCATATATTTT.